This record looks at one TCR beta chain sequence and its context. V trimming: 6 bases; J trimming: 3 bases; junction bases outside the gene matches: 2. Looked up from germline, CDR1 is MNHEY and CDR2 is SVGAGI. This CDR3 comprises 14 residues. The record originates from a study of control samples from healthy donors and cancer patients. TCRdb's copy holds only in-frame clones and misses some; the assay was immunoSEQ multiplex PCR. Found here are 150,000 to 200,000 clones, approximately 90% of them singletons; the top ten hold roughly 0.64%. The chain links TRBV6-5 to TRBJ1-4; 9 nucleotides agree with TRBD1. Sequences were obtained from blood. The clonotype originates from a woman aged 25 to 45 in good health. CDR3: CASSRTGANEKLFF. The CDR3 DNA is TGTGCCAGCAGCAGGACAGGGGCTAATGAAAAACTGTTTTTT.